This T cell receptor (beta chain) was sequenced during a study of blood T cell repertoires in COVID-19. Study in general: Spain, Italy and the United States supplied samples that represented acute and convalescent COVID-19. PBMCs, B-cell-depleted T cells, or T cells provided the cDNA or gDNA that made up the material.

The CDR3 sequence is 15 residues long. Per the germline V gene, CDR1 is SGHRS and CDR2 is YFSETQ. V gave up 2 bases and J gave up 2 bases, with 12 bases separating them. Sequenced by immunoSEQ multiplex PCR; TCRdb stores in-frame clones only, minus some. The sample lists around 190,000 clones; around 87% were seen once. This sequence originates from a woman aged 40-49 years in a cohort exposed to, infected with or recovered from COVID-19 (not recorded which). The chain recombines TRBV5-1 with TRBJ2-3; D not resolved. The sequenced sample consisted of PBMCs or T cells enriched from blood (not recorded which). CDR3 sequence reads: CASSFLAEITDTQYF. CDR3 coding DNA: TGCGCCAGCAGCTTTTTGGCGGAAATCACAGATACGCAGTATTTT.